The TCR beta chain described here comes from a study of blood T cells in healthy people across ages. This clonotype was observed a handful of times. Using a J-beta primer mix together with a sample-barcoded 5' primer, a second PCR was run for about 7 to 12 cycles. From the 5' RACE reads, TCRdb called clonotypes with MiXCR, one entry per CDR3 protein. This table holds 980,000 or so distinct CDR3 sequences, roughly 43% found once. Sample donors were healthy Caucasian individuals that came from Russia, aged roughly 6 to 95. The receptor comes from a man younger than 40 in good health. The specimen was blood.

CDR3 amino acids: CASSWAVSNQPQHF. CDR3 bases: TGTGCCAGCAGCTGGGCAGTGAGCAATCAGCCCCAGCATTTT. This rearrangement joins TRBV7-8 to TRBJ1-5; no clear D. Trimming removed 4 bases from V and 1 base from J, with 8 bases in between. The CDR3 runs to 14 residues. Looked up from germline, CDR1 is SGHVS and CDR2 is FQNEAQ.